A single sample is the source of the 25 T cell receptor beta chains below, sequenced in a study of vaccination effects on CD4 cells after COVID-19. Antigens for these TCRs are unknown. Sequencing was performed with immunoSEQ multiplex PCR; in TCRdb, only in-frame clones are kept and a portion is missing. The table lists some 11,000 clones, about 74% of them singletons. The ViraFEST assay expanded antigen-specific CD4+ T cells with viral peptide pools before sequencing. Subsequent to a culture period of about nine days, CD4+ T cells were isolated. The sample was CD4+ T cells from PBMCs cultured with HCoV-229E spike peptides, taken before COVID-19 vaccination. These receptor sequences come from a human donor who received a COVID-19 vaccine.

The chain joins TRBV6-6 to TRBJ2-1; 10 nucleotides match TRBD2. The length of the CDR3 is 17 residues. Per the germline V gene, CDR1 is MNHNY and CDR2 is SVGAGI (reference sequence). With V trimmed by 5 bases and J by 7 bases, 14 bases remained unmatched. In DNA form, the CDR3 reads TGTGCCAGCAGTCGGGGACTAGCGAGATCAGGGGGGAATGAGCAGTTCTTC. Translating gives CASSRGLARSGGNEQFF.

The chain links TRBV6-6 to TRBJ2-1; 9 bases fit TRBD2. CDR3 length: 16 residues. Germline V gene lookup returns CDR1 MNHNY and CDR2 SVGAGI (reference sequence). V was clipped by 4 bases and J by 2 bases; unmatched bases: 6. The CDR3 nucleotides are TGTGCCAGCAGTTGGGGGGGACTAGCACCCTACAATGAGCAGTTCTTC. This codes for CASSWGGLAPYNEQFF.

The rearrangement links TRBV10-1 to TRBJ1-5; D is possibly TRBD1 (5 bases). CDR1 WNHNN and CDR2 SYGVQD come from the germline V gene (reference sequence). CDR3 length: 17 amino acids. Between the trimmed V and J ends, which lost 11 bases and 2 bases, there was a span of 25 bases. CDR3 sequence: CAGIVGLRERCNQPQHF. As DNA, the CDR3 is TGCGCCGGCATAGTTGGTCTCAGGGAAAGGTGCAATCAGCCCCAGCATTTT.

The J gene is TRBJ2-7, the V gene TRBV7-9, with D tentatively TRBD1 or TRBD2 (5 bases each). The CDR3 length is 14 residues. V dropped 3 bases and J dropped 5 bases, with 14 bases sitting between them. Germline values: CDR1 SEHNR, CDR2 FQNEAQ (reference sequence). The CDR3 loop reads CASSFPGTLDEQYF. CDR3 nucleotide sequence: TGTGCCAGCAGCTTTCCCGGGACCTTGGACGAGCAGTACTTC.

This rearrangement joins TRBV9 to TRBJ2-7; D not certain. V lost 3 bases to trimming and J lost 6 bases, with 13 bases between them. The germline V gene encodes CDR1 SGDLS and CDR2 YYNGEE. The CDR3 extends over 13 amino acids. This chain's CDR3 is CASSAAAVGEQYF. CDR3 nucleotides: TGTGCCAGCAGCGCCGCCGCGGTAGGCGAGCAGTACTTC.

V gene TRBV7-2 combines with J gene TRBJ2-3, with D perhaps matching TRBD2 (6 bases). CDR3 length: 16 residues. Germline loops: CDR1 SGHTA, CDR2 FQGNSA. V shed 5 bases and J shed 0 bases, with 15 bases lying between them. The CDR3 sequence is CASSKRAGLSTDTQYF. The CDR3 DNA reads TGTGCCAGCAGCAAAAGGGCGGGGCTAAGCACAGATACGCAGTATTTT.

This clone was counted only a few times. DNA for the CDR3: TGTGCCAGCAGCCCGGCGACAGGGAGAGACGAGCAGTACTTC. Encoded protein: CASSPATGRDEQYF. The chain recombines TRBV9 with TRBJ2-7, with TRBD1 matching 7 bases. Germline-derived CDR1 and CDR2 are SGDLS and YYNGEE. The CDR3 covers 14 residues. J was trimmed by 5 bases and V by 4 bases; bases with no gene match: 9.

J is TRBJ2-5 and V is TRBV6-5; either TRBD1 or TRBD2 may supply D (5 bases each). Between the trimmed V and J ends, which lost 8 bases and 5 bases, there was a span of 18 bases. Germline V gene lookup returns CDR1 MNHEY and CDR2 SVGAGI. This CDR3 is 14 amino acids long. CDR3 residues: CASRPGPRRETQYF. CDR3 sequence (DNA): TGTGCCAGCCGGCCGGGACCAAGGAGGGAGACCCAGTACTTC.

This clone was picked up a small number of times. The J gene is TRBJ1-1, the V gene TRBV5-4; 12 nucleotides agree with TRBD1. The germline gives CDR1 SGHNT, CDR2 YYREEE (reference sequence). There are 16 residues in the CDR3. Trimming at V came to 5 bases and at J to 1 base, leaving 6 bases not matched to a gene. In DNA, the CDR3 is TGTGCCAGCAGTTCCGGGACAGGGGGCAGGAACACTGAAGCTTTCTTT. Translated, it gives CASSSGTGGRNTEAFF.

This clone was seen only once. This CDR3 is CAAGGGAEQYF. CDR3 DNA sequence: TGTGCCGCTGGGGGGGGCGCCGAGCAGTACTTC. The rearrangement uses TRBV6-5 and TRBJ2-7, with D possibly being TRBD2 (7 bases). The CDR3 totals 11 residues. Trimming cost V 11 bases and J 6 bases, with 14 bases left between them. Germline CDR1 reads MNHEY; CDR2 reads SVGAGI.

The chain is built from TRBV5-1 and TRBJ2-1; possible D gene TRBD1, 6 bases. Per the germline V gene, CDR1 is SGHRS and CDR2 is YFSETQ. The V and J ends lost 3 bases and 13 bases respectively, with 17 bases between them. The CDR3 runs to 13 residues. CDR3 amino acids: CASSWEQGTGQFF. The CDR3, as DNA: TGCGCCAGCAGCTGGGAACAGGGAACGGGACAGTTCTTC.

The rearrangement uses TRBV7-2 and TRBJ2-1, with 7 bases fitting TRBD2. Per germline, CDR1 SGHTA and CDR2 FQGNSA. Trimming at V came to 5 bases and at J to 10 bases, leaving 8 bases not matched to a gene. CDR3 size: 13 residues. CDR3 protein: CASSRRLAGEQFF. CDR3 nucleotides: TGTGCCAGCAGCCGTCGACTAGCCGGAGAGCAGTTCTTC.

The chain uses TRBV7-9 and TRBJ2-1; 7 nucleotides match TRBD2. V was clipped by 5 bases and J by 12 bases; unmatched bases: 10. This CDR3 has 13 residues. Germline V gene sequence: CDR1 SEHNR, CDR2 FQNEAQ (reference sequence). The chain's CDR3 is CASSELVGGWQFF. CDR3 bases: TGTGCCAGCAGCGAACTAGTGGGAGGGTGGCAGTTCTTC.

V and J are TRBV4-1 and TRBJ1-2, with D hard to call. Trimming removed 1 base at V and 8 bases at J, with 11 bases between. Germline CDR1 is MGHRA and CDR2 is YSYEKL. The CDR3 extends over 13 amino acids. The CDR3 is CASSQVIVDGYTF. The CDR3 DNA sequence: TGCGCCAGCAGCCAAGTAATCGTGGACGGCTACACCTTC.

The CDR3 here is CASSPGWNTGELFF. DNA of the CDR3: TGTGCCAGCAGCCCAGGATGGAACACCGGGGAGCTGTTTTTT. The chain carries TRBV11-2 and TRBJ2-2; D uncertain. The germline gives CDR1 SGHAT, CDR2 FQNNGV. CDR3 length equals 14 residues. The ends were cut back, 5 bases at V and 1 base at J, with 8 bases in the middle. Variable domain in full (rest from reference TRBV11-2 and TRBJ2-2): EAGVAQSPRYKIIEKRQSVAFWCNPISGHATLYWYQQILGQGPKLLIQFQNNGVVDDSQLPKDRFSAERLKGVDSTLKIQPAKLEDSAVYLCASSPGWNTGELFFGEGSRLTVL.

This sequence joins TRBV11-2 and TRBJ2-1; D is ambiguous. The CDR3 consists of 12 residues. Germline CDR1 SGHAT, CDR2 FQNNGV. The V and J ends lost 3 bases and 10 bases respectively, with 10 bases between them. The CDR3 region is CASSLFDGEQFF. The DNA of the CDR3 is TGTGCCAGCAGCTTGTTCGATGGGGAGCAGTTCTTC.

The chain has TRBV30 and TRBJ2-7; possible D gene TRBD2, 6 bases. CDR1 is GTSNPN and CDR2 is SVGIG in the germline V gene (reference sequence). The CDR3 length is 14 residues. V lost 0 bases and J lost 2, with 11 bases in between. CDR3 protein: CAWSVGGVAYEQYF. CDR3 nucleotides: TGTGCCTGGAGTGTAGGAGGGGTTGCCTACGAGCAGTACTTC.

CDR3 protein: CASSKNGQGGDTDTQYF. CDR3 coding DNA: TGTGCCAGTAGTAAAAATGGGCAGGGGGGGGACACAGATACGCAGTATTTT. The chain carries TRBV19 and TRBJ2-3, with D perhaps assigned TRBD1 or TRBD2 (7 bases each). Trimming pared 4 bases from V and 2 bases from J, leaving 19 bases between. The CDR3 is 17 amino acids. Per germline, CDR1 LNHDA and CDR2 SQIVND (reference sequence).

The chain has TRBV3-1 (or the pseudogene TRBV3-2) and TRBJ2-1, with D unresolved. CDR1 LGHDT and CDR2 YNNKEL come from the germline V gene (reference sequence). V lost 4 bases and J 7 bases, leaving 5 bases between the germline ends. The CDR3 totals 11 residues. In nucleotides, the CDR3 is TGTGCCAGCAGCCTACAGAATGAGCAGTTCTTC. Translated, it gives CASSLQNEQFF.

The chain couples TRBV4-2 to TRBJ2-2; D is ambiguous. Germline CDR1 is LGHNA and CDR2 is YNFKEQ. This CDR3 has 13 amino acids. Trimming took off 5 bases at V and 7 bases at J, with 11 bases between the two ends. CDR3 sequence: CASSGPFGGELFF. Here the CDR3 DNA reads TGTGCCAGCAGCGGTCCGTTTGGCGGGGAGCTGTTTTTT.

The chain combines TRBV19 with TRBJ1-2, with no clear D. The V end lost 6 bases, the J end lost 5 bases, and 19 bases lay between the germline ends. Germline V gives CDR1 LNHDA, CDR2 SQIVND (reference sequence). This CDR3 is built from 15 residues. The CDR3 nucleotides are TGTGCCAGTAGGGATGGGTCTGGAGGCGAGTATGGCTACACCTTC. Amino acids: CASRDGSGGEYGYTF.

This chain uses TRBV25-1 with TRBJ1-1; D is unclear. Germline assignment: CDR1 MGHDK and CDR2 SYGVNS. The CDR3 sequence is 16 residues long. The germline V and J ends were trimmed by 1 base and 1 base, with 13 bases remaining between them. CDR3 amino acids: CASSESPLYGNTEAFF. In nucleotides, the CDR3 is TGTGCCAGCAGTGAATCCCCACTATATGGGAACACTGAAGCTTTCTTT.

Only one count was recorded for this clone. This rearrangement joins TRBV19 to TRBJ1-2, with D perhaps TRBD1 (5 bases). V shed 3 bases and J shed 4 bases, with 6 bases lying between them. The CDR3 totals 12 residues. Germline CDR1 reads LNHDA; CDR2 reads SQIVND (reference sequence). CDR3 bases: TGTGCCAGTAGTATGGGGACCTATGGCTACACCTTC. It translates to CASSMGTYGYTF.

The chain joins TRBV3-1 (or the pseudogene TRBV3-2) to TRBJ2-3, with D unresolved. The V gene lost 1 base and the J gene lost 2 bases, with 16 bases spanning the gap. Germline V CDR1 and CDR2: LGHDT, YNNKEL (reference sequence). The CDR3 covers 17 residues. Written as DNA, the CDR3 is TGTGCCAGCAGCCAAGGTCCGGTTGGCTTTCTCACAGATACGCAGTATTTT. Protein product: CASSQGPVGFLTDTQYF.

This clone was seen just once. This chain links TRBV5-8 with TRBJ1-1, with a tentative D call TRBD1 (6 bases). The ends were cut back, 4 bases at V and 5 bases at J, with 15 bases in the middle. CDR1 and CDR2 from the germline V gene are SGHTS and YDEGEE. This CDR3 has 14 amino acids. CDR3 coding DNA: TGTGCCAGCAGCAGGTTTGGGGGGCAGACTGAAGCTTTCTTT. Amino acid sequence: CASSRFGGQTEAFF.